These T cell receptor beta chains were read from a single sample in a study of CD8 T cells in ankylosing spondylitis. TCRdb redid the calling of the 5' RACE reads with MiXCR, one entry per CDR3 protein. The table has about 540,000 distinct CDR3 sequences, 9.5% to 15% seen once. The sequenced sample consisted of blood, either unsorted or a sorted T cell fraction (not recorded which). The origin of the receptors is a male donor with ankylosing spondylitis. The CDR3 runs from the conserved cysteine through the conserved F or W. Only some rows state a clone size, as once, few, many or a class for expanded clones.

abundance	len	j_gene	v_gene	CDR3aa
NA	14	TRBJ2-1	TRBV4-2	CASSGRASYNEQFF
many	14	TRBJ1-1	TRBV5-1	CASSPGTGYTEAFF
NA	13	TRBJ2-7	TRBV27	CASSFGLTYEQYF
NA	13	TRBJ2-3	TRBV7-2	CASIPGPTDTQYF
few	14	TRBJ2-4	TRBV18	CASSPGGAKNIQYF
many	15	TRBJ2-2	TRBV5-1	CASSSQIFNTGELFF
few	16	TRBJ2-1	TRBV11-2	CASSLEPSRSYNEQFF
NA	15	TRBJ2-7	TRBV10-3	CAISEDILAGRGQYF
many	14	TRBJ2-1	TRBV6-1	CASSRDLGIHEQFF
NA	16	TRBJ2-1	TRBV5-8	CASSLWTGGYAYEQFF
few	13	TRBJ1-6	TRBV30	CAWGRDREEALHF
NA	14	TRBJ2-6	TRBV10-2	CASSEFRGANVLTF